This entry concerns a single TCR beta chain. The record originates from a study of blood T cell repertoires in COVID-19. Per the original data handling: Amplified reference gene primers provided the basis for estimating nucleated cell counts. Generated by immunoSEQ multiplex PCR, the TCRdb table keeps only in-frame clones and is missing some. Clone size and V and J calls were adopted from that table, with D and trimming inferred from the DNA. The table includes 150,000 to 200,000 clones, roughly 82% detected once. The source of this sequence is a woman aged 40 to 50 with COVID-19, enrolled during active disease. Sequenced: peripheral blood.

In DNA form, the CDR3 reads TGTGCCAGCTCACCACAGACAGGGGGCACTGAAGCTTTCTTT. It translates to CASSPQTGGTEAFF. This chain joins TRBV18 and TRBJ1-1; 9 positions agree with TRBD1. Germline-derived CDR1 and CDR2 are KGHSH and LQKENI. The CDR3 spans 14 residues. J gave up 4 bases and V 1 base, and 1 base lay outside the gene matches.